The 5 T cell receptor beta chains listed next were all sequenced from one sample in a study of T-cell reconstitution after alpha-beta-depleted transplantation in children. Unique molecular identifiers featured in how the TCRbeta library was prepared. A single record per CDR3 protein comes from TCRdb applying MiXCR to the PCR reads. The table lists under 20,000 distinct CDR3 sequences, approximately 12% of them singletons. Sample: PBMCs, mostly from graft donor cells, taken 60 days after TCRalphabeta/CD19-depleted stem cell transplant. These receptors originate from a female patient aged 2-15 years who had a stem cell transplant for congenital amegakaryocytic thrombocytopenia, so the T cells may come from the graft donor.

V and J are TRBV5-1 and TRBJ2-4; 7 bases align to TRBD1. The CDR3 is 16 residues long. J gave up 0 bases and V 4 bases, and 7 bases lay outside the gene matches. CDR1 is SGHRS and CDR2 is YFSETQ in the germline V gene. The CDR3 loop reads CASSPRDSLAKNIQYF. The CDR3 DNA sequence: TGCGCCAGCAGCCCCCGGGACAGCCTAGCCAAAAACATTCAGTACTTC.

Many counts were recorded for this clonotype. The chain carries TRBV5-1 and TRBJ2-7, with unresolved D. V shed 4 bases and J shed 4 bases, with 6 bases lying between them. The CDR3 sequence is 11 residues long. CDR1 and CDR2 (germline): SGHRS, YFSETQ. The CDR3 region is CASSANYEQYF. DNA for the CDR3: TGCGCCAGCAGCGCGAATTACGAGCAGTACTTC.

This clonotype has only a few counts. The V call is TRBV20-1, the J call TRBJ1-5, with D possibly matching TRBD1 (6 bases). CDR3 size: 12 residues. Trimming shortened V by 6 bases and J by 1 base, and 7 bases separated the two germline ends. The germline V gene encodes CDR1 DFQATT and CDR2 SNEGSKA (reference sequence). The CDR3 sequence: CSAQGSNQPQHF. In DNA form, the CDR3 reads TGCAGTGCCCAGGGGAGCAATCAGCCCCAGCATTTT.

The sample holds many counts of this clonotype. The gene calls are TRBV4-1 and TRBJ2-7; 8 bases match TRBD1. CDR1 is MGHRA, CDR2 YSYEKL, per germline. There are 17 residues in the CDR3. Unmatched junction bases numbered 11, after V lost 1 base and J lost 3 bases. The CDR3 region is CASSQGKFTGQDYEQYF. As DNA, the CDR3 is TGCGCCAGCAGCCAAGGAAAATTTACGGGACAGGACTACGAGCAGTACTTC.

This clonotype came up many times. This chain joins TRBV5-1 and TRBJ2-7; 11 positions match TRBD1. Per the germline V gene, CDR1 is SGHRS and CDR2 is YFSETQ. V was clipped by 4 bases and J by 3 bases; unmatched bases: 12. The CDR3 is made up of 17 amino acids. The CDR3 reads CASSLGTGGRGGYEQYF. The DNA of the CDR3 is TGCGCCAGCAGCCTGGGGACAGGGGGACGAGGAGGCTACGAGCAGTACTTC.